Listed below are T cell receptor beta chains from one sample, sequenced in a study of blood T cell repertoires in COVID-19. Measured with immunoSEQ multiplex PCR; TCRdb has only the in-frame clones, and not every one. The data show tens of thousands of clones, with about 85% seen just once and about 3.2% held by the top ten. Sequencing was performed on peripheral blood. All receptors come from a man in his sixties or seventies with COVID-19, enrolled during active disease. Each CDR3 is given with its conserved first and last residue. Each record gives: clone size, J gene, V gene, D gene, CDR3 protein, CDR3 DNA. A D gene is named only where the DNA matches it firmly. Clone size, where shown, is once, few, many, or a class for clones that have expanded.

>-|TRBJ1-1|TRBV6-5|-
CASRGQLNTEAFF
TGTGCCAGCAGGGGGCAGTTGAACACTGAAGCTTTCTTT
>-|TRBJ1-4|TRBV7-2|-
CASSLSRAGFNEKLFF
TGTGCCAGCAGCTTATCCCGGGCGGGATTTAATGAAAAACTGTTTTTT
>-|TRBJ2-5|TRBV11-3|-
CASSPGSIGGDQETQYF
TGTGCCAGCAGCCCAGGGTCTATAGGCGGGGATCAAGAGACCCAGTACTTC
>-|TRBJ1-5|TRBV9|-
CASSVGGVNQPQHF
TGTGCCAGCAGCGTAGGGGGGGTAAATCAGCCCCAGCATTTT
>-|TRBJ1-2|TRBV2|TRBD1
CASGGPRSIGGTGNPQGYTF
TGTGCCAGCGGAGGACCTCGATCTATTGGCGGGACAGGGAATCCACAAGGCTACACCTTC
>-|TRBJ2-5|TRBV7-2|-
CASSLVSRDAWQTQYF
TGTGCCAGCAGCTTAGTTTCGCGGGATGCATGGCAGACCCAGTACTTC
>-|TRBJ2-7|TRBV4-3|TRBD2
CASSQKVTGSSGAPYEQYF
TGCGCCAGCAGCCAGAAGGTAACGGGGTCGAGCGGGGCACCTTACGAGCAGTACTTC
>-|TRBJ2-7|TRBV12-3/TRBV12-4|TRBD1
CASTFRQGYEQYF
TGTGCCAGCACCTTCAGACAGGGATACGAGCAGTACTTC
>-|TRBJ2-1|TRBV18|-
CASSPENDNEQFF
TGTGCCAGCTCACCAGAGAACGACAATGAGCAGTTCTTC
>-|TRBJ2-7|TRBV9|TRBD1
CASSAGQGTYEQYF
TGTGCCAGCAGCGCGGGACAGGGTACCTACGAGCAGTACTTC
>-|TRBJ1-2|TRBV29-1|-
CSVEDWDSGRGGDYGYTF
TGCAGCGTTGAAGATTGGGATTCGGGGAGGGGAGGAGACTATGGCTACACCTTC
>-|TRBJ2-2|TRBV4-1|TRBD1
CASSPIGQGATGELFF
TGCGCCAGCAGCCCGATCGGGCAGGGGGCCACCGGGGAGCTGTTTTTT
>-|TRBJ2-2|TRBV7-3|TRBD2
CASSLSQTSGLTGELFF
TGTGCCAGCAGCTTATCACAGACTAGCGGGCTAACCGGGGAGCTGTTTTTT
>-|TRBJ1-5|TRBV20-1|-
CSASRVVLSNQPQHF
TGCAGTGCTAGTCGAGTCGTTCTTAGCAATCAGCCCCAGCATTTT
>-|TRBJ1-5|TRBV2|-
CASSEQLGNQPQHF
TGTGCCAGCAGTGAACAGTTGGGCAATCAGCCCCAGCATTTT
>-|TRBJ2-3|TRBV6-5|TRBD2
CASQLAAKADTQYF
TGTGCCAGTCAACTAGCGGCCAAGGCGGATACGCAGTATTTT
>-|TRBJ2-7|TRBV10-3|TRBD2
CATGGREELNEQYF
TGTGCCACCGGGGGGCGGGAGGAGTTGAACGAGCAGTACTTC
>-|TRBJ2-5|TRBV2|TRBD2
CASLAGGLQETQYF
TGTGCCAGCTTAGCGGGAGGGTTACAAGAGACCCAGTACTTC
>-|TRBJ2-7|TRBV11-2|TRBD1
CASSLVQGASYEQYF
TGTGCCAGCAGCTTAGTCCAGGGGGCATCCTACGAGCAGTACTTC
>-|TRBJ2-5|TRBV9|-
CASSGERGETQYF
TGTGCCAGCAGCGGAGAGAGAGGGGAGACCCAGTACTTC
>-|TRBJ2-7|TRBV27|TRBD1
CASSFGQVYEQYF
TGTGCCAGCAGTTTCGGACAGGTCTACGAGCAGTACTTC
>-|TRBJ2-7|TRBV5-1|TRBD1
CASSLPGGSYEQYF
TGCGCCAGCAGCTTACCAGGGGGCTCCTACGAGCAGTACTTC
>-|TRBJ1-2|TRBV7-8|-
CASSLGGGWYGYTF
TGTGCCAGCAGCTTAGGGGGAGGATGGTATGGCTACACCTTC
>-|TRBJ1-5|TRBV18|-
CASSPSTFQPQHF
TGTGCCAGCTCACCATCGACATTTCAGCCCCAGCATTTT
>-|TRBJ2-3|TRBV7-2|-
CASSGMGHGTDTQYF
TGTGCCAGCAGCGGAATGGGACACGGCACAGATACGCAGTATTTT
>-|TRBJ1-1|TRBV5-1|TRBD1
CASRWLTGRKTEAFF
TGCGCCAGCAGATGGCTGACAGGGCGGAAGACTGAAGCTTTCTTT
>once|TRBJ1-6|TRBV6-1|TRBD1
CASSETGGDNSPLHF
TGTGCCAGCAGTGAAACAGGGGGCGATAATTCACCCCTCCACTTT
>-|TRBJ1-4|TRBV7-9|-
CASSLGQGRGATNEKLFF
TGTGCCAGCAGCTTAGGCCAGGGGCGGGGGGCAACTAATGAAAAACTGTTTTTT
>-|TRBJ2-7|TRBV6-1|TRBD2
CASSGSGRRSSYEQYF
TGTGCCAGCAGTGGTAGCGGGAGGAGGTCATCCTACGAGCAGTACTTC
>-|TRBJ2-7|TRBV29-1|-
CSAMTSSYEQYF
TGCAGCGCGATGACTAGTAGCTACGAGCAGTACTTC
>-|TRBJ1-1|TRBV28|TRBD1
CASRHLTGANTEAFF
TGTGCCAGCAGGCATTTGACAGGGGCGAACACTGAAGCTTTCTTT
>-|TRBJ1-1|TRBV7-2|TRBD1
CASSLDPGGRTEAFF
TGTGCCAGCAGCTTAGACCCAGGGGGGCGAACTGAAGCTTTCTTT